The text below deals with one TCR beta chain. The data were obtained in a study of T cell changes during pregnancy in multiple sclerosis. Method: immunoSEQ multiplex PCR; TCRdb's copy keeps in-frame clones and lacks some. The sample records some 130,000 clones, about 95% being singletons. The sequence derives from a female donor with multiple sclerosis, enrolled in a pregnancy study. Source: peripheral blood, taken after pregnancy.

The CDR3 spells CAWSPYRVTGEWDTGELFF. The CDR3 DNA is TGTGCCTGGAGTCCGTACCGGGTAACAGGGGAATGGGACACCGGGGAGCTGTTTTTT. The chain recombines TRBV30 with TRBJ2-2, with 7 bases that match TRBD1. V dropped 2 bases and J dropped 3; count of bases not matched to a gene: 18. Germline lookup yields CDR1 GTSNPN and CDR2 SVGIG (reference sequence). The CDR3 contains 19 residues.